These 23 T cell receptor beta chains were sequenced from one sample in a study of T cells expressing NK-cell markers. Following a re-call of the 5' RACE reads, TCRdb has one entry per CDR3 protein and lacks DNA. The sample has about 460,000 distinct CDR3 sequences. The sequenced material came from blood T cells: a sorted CD56 or NKG2C T cell subset, CD4+ or CD8+ T cells, or bulk PBMC T cells (not recorded which). The receptors were sampled from a woman aged 45-60 years in good health.

The chain uses TRBV6-6 and TRBJ1-3. The CDR3 loop spans 12 amino acids. Germline loops: CDR1 MNHNY, CDR2 SVGAGI (reference sequence). CDR3 sequence: CASRNSGNTIYF.

The rearrangement uses TRBV20-1 and TRBJ2-7; TCRdb lists TRBD2, though no DNA is available to test this call. The CDR3 has 16 amino acids. The V gene's germline CDR1 is DFQATT and CDR2 SNEGSKA (reference sequence). The CDR3 sequence: CSARDPRGGRLNEQYF.

The CDR3 is CSARVAEWSTDTQYF. The J gene is TRBJ2-3, the V gene TRBV20-1. The CDR3 has 15 amino acids. In germline, CDR1 is DFQATT, CDR2 SNEGSKA (reference sequence).

The genes are TRBV7-2 and TRBJ2-2. Germline V gene sequence: CDR1 SGHTA, CDR2 FQGNSA. The CDR3 covers 13 residues. The CDR3 region is CASTRPYTGELFF. Together with reference TRBV7-2 and TRBJ2-2, the CDR3 gives the full variable domain: GAGVSQSPSNKVTEKGKDVELRCDPISGHTALYWYRQSLGQGLEFLIYFQGNSAPDKSGLPSDRFSAERTGGSVSTLTIQRTQQEDSAVYLCASTRPYTGELFFGEGSRLTVL.

J is TRBJ2-7 and V is TRBV20-1; checking the TCRdb D call of TRBD1 is not possible without DNA. Germline values: CDR1 DFQATT, CDR2 SNEGSKA (reference sequence). The CDR3 is 15 amino acids. CDR3 protein: CSAMPDIGRGYEQYF.

The V call is TRBV6-1, the J call TRBJ2-7. The CDR3 runs to 13 residues. Germline V CDR1 and CDR2: MNHNS, SASEGT. CDR3 amino acids: CASSRDTHYEQYF.

The chain couples TRBV20-1 to TRBJ2-7; TCRdb selects TRBD2, and the lack of DNA leaves this call unchecked. CDR1 is DFQATT, CDR2 SNEGSKA, per germline (reference sequence). The CDR3 covers 11 residues. CDR3 amino acids: CSGLANYEQYF.

The rearrangement uses TRBV12-3 or TRBV12-4 and TRBJ2-7; TCRdb selects TRBD1, and the lack of DNA leaves this call unchecked. The CDR3 runs to 13 residues. CDR3 in amino acids: CASRGSGGYEQYF.

The CDR3 sequence is CASSYSFRDKQYF. The V gene is TRBV6-2 or TRBV6-3, the J gene TRBJ2-7; no DNA is available, so the TRBD1 call from TCRdb remains unchecked. The germline CDR1 and CDR2 sequences are MNHEY and SVGEGT. This CDR3 comprises 13 residues.

The rearrangement links TRBV9 to TRBJ2-1; TCRdb returns TRBD1, unconfirmable since there is no DNA. The V gene's germline CDR1 is SGDLS and CDR2 YYNGEE. The CDR3 loop spans 15 amino acids. CDR3 in amino acids: CASSVVPGDSSEQFF.

The chain employs TRBV19 and TRBJ2-5; TCRdb's D gene call, TRBD1, goes unchecked for lack of DNA. Germline CDR1 reads LNHDA; CDR2 reads SQIVND (reference sequence). This CDR3 contains 15 residues. This CDR3 is CASSNWVGAQETQYF.

This chain uses TRBV20-1 with TRBJ1-2; the D gene TCRdb calls, TRBD1, cannot be checked with no DNA. The germline V gene encodes CDR1 DFQATT and CDR2 SNEGSKA (reference sequence). This CDR3 is 14 amino acids long. The CDR3: CSAREDRVNYGYTF.

The V gene is TRBV7-6, the J gene TRBJ1-3; as DNA is missing, the TRBD1 call by TCRdb cannot be tested. Germline V lookup: CDR1 SGHVS, CDR2 FNYEAQ. The length of the CDR3 is 15 residues. CDR3: CASSIPTGSGNTIYF.

The chain joins TRBV27 to TRBJ1-6; the D call of TRBD1 rests on TCRdb alone, since no DNA is present to check it. Germline V gene data show CDR1 as MNHEY and CDR2 as SMNVEV (reference sequence). There are 15 residues in the CDR3. CDR3 region: CASRLNRGQGSPLHF.

The chain couples TRBV5-6 to TRBJ2-7; TCRdb's D call of TRBD2 is untestable without DNA. The CDR3 has 16 residues. Germline lookup yields CDR1 SGHDT and CDR2 YYEEEE. This CDR3 is CASSVKIGLPTYEQYF.

The J gene is TRBJ2-2, the V gene TRBV6-6; TCRdb's assignment of TRBD2 cannot be checked, as there is no DNA. The CDR3 has 21 residues. CDR1 and CDR2 from the germline V gene are MNHNY and SVGAGI (reference sequence). The CDR3 sequence is CASSYTRDRVGLAGVRGELFF.

The genes are TRBV5-6 and TRBJ2-1; the TRBD1 assignment by TCRdb is unverifiable without DNA. This CDR3 comprises 15 residues. Germline CDR1 SGHDT, CDR2 YYEEEE. CDR3 residues: CASSYRVGSYNEQFF.

J is TRBJ1-4 and V is TRBV29-1; TCRdb indicates TRBD1, and absent DNA this call remains unverified. CDR1 SQVTM and CDR2 ANQGSEA come from the germline V gene. The CDR3 spans 13 residues. The CDR3 loop reads CSVEQGADEKLFF.

This sequence joins TRBV5-1 and TRBJ2-1; TCRdb's D gene call, TRBD1, goes unchecked for lack of DNA. The CDR3 extends over 15 amino acids. Germline CDR1 and CDR2: SGHRS and YFSETQ. The CDR3 is CASSLSRGIGNEQFF.

This chain joins TRBV7-7 and TRBJ2-1; as DNA is missing, the TRBD2 call by TCRdb cannot be tested. The CDR3 totals 15 residues. Per the germline V gene, CDR1 is SSHAT and CDR2 is FNYEAQ (reference sequence). The CDR3 reads CASSSTSGGINEQFF.

The CDR3 spells CSARDIGGTGGPIAKNIQYF. The chain combines TRBV20-1 with TRBJ2-4; TCRdb calls TRBD1, which cannot be checked without DNA. The CDR3 is 20 amino acids. Germline V gene data show CDR1 as DFQATT and CDR2 as SNEGSKA (reference sequence).

The chain uses TRBV7-9 and TRBJ2-5; no DNA is available, so the TRBD1 call from TCRdb remains unchecked. CDR3 length: 13 residues. CDR1 and CDR2 (germline): SEHNR, FQNEAQ (reference sequence). CDR3 region: CASSWRGRETQYF.

The V and J genes are TRBV6-5 and TRBJ1-3; the D call from TCRdb, TRBD1, cannot be confirmed without DNA. This CDR3 spans 12 amino acids. Per the germline V gene, CDR1 is MNHEY and CDR2 is SVGAGI. CDR3 sequence reads: CASWGYGNTIYF.